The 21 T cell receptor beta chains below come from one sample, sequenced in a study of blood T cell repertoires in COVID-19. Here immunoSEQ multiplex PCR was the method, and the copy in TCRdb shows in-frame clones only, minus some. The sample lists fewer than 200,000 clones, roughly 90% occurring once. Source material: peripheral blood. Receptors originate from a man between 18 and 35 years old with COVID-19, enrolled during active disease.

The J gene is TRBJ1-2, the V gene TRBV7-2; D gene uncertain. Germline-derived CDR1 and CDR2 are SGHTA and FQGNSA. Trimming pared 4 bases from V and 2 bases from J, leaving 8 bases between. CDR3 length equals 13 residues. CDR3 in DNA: TGTGCCAGCAGCTCGCGGTCAAACTATGGCTACACCTTC. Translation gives CASSSRSNYGYTF.

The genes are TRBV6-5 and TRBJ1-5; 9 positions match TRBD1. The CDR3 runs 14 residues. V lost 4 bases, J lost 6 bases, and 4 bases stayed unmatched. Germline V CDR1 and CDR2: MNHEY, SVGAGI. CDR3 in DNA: TGTGCCAGCAGTTTAGTACAGGGGGCTCAGCCCCAGCATTTT. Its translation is CASSLVQGAQPQHF.

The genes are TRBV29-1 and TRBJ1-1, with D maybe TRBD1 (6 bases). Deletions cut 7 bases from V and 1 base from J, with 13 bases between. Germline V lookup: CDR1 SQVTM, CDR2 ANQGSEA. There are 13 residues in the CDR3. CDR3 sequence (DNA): TGCAGCGCCGCCGGGGGGGCGAACACTGAAGCTTTCTTT. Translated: CSAAGGANTEAFF.

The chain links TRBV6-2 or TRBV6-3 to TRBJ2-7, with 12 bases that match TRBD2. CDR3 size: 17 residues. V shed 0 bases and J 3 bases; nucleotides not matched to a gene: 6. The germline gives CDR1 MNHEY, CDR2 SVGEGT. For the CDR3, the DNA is TGTGCCAGCAGTTACTCGATTAAGGGACTAGCGGGCTACGAGCAGTACTTC. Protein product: CASSYSIKGLAGYEQYF.

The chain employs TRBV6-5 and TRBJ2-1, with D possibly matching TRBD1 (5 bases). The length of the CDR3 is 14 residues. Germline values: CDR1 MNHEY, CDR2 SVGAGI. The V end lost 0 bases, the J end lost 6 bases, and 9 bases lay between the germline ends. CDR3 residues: CASSYSAGRNEQFF. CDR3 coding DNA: TGTGCCAGCAGTTACTCGGCAGGGCGCAATGAGCAGTTCTTC.

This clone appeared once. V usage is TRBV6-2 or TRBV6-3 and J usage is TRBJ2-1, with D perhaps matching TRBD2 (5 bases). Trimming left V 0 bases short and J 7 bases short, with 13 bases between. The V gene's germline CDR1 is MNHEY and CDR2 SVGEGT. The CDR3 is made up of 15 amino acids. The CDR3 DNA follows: TGTGCCAGCAGTTACTCGATCCGGGGTTGGAATGAGCAGTTCTTC. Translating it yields CASSYSIRGWNEQFF.

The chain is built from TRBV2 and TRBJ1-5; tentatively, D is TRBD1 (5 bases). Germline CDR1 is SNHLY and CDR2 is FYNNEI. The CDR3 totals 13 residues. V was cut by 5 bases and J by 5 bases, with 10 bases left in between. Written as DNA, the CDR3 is TGTGCCAGCAGTAAGGACACGTATCAGCCCCAGCATTTT. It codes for CASSKDTYQPQHF.

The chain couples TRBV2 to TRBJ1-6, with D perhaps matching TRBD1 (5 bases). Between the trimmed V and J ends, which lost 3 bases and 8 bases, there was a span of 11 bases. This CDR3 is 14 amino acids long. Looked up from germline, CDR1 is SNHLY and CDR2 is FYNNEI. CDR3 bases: TGTGCCAGCAGTGAGTCCAGGGCATATTCACCCCTCCACTTT. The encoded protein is CASSESRAYSPLHF. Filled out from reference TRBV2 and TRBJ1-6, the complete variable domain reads EPEVTQTPSHQVTQMGQEVILRCVPISNHLYFYWYRQILGQKVEFLVSFYNNEISEKSEIFDDQFSVERPDGSNFTLKIRSTKLEDSAMYFCASSESRAYSPLHFGNGTRLTVT.

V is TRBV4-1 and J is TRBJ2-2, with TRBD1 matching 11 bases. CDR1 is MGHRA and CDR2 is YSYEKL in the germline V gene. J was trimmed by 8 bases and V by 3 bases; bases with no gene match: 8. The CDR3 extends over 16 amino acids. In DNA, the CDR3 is TGCGCCAGCAGCCAGGCCGGGACAGGGGGAATTGGGGAGCTGTTTTTT. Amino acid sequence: CASSQAGTGGIGELFF.

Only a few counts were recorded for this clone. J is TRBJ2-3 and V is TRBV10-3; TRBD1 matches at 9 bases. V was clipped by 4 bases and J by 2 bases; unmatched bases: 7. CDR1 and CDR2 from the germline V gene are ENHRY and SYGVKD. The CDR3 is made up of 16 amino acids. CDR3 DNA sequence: TGTGCCATCAGTGGCCCTTGGACAGGGGACACAGATACGCAGTATTTT. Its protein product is CAISGPWTGDTDTQYF.

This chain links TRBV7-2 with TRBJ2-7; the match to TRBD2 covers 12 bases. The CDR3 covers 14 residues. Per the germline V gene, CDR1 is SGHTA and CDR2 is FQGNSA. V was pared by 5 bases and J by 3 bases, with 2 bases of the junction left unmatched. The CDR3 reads CASSPTSGGYEQYF. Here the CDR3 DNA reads TGTGCCAGCAGCCCGACTAGCGGGGGCTACGAGCAGTACTTC. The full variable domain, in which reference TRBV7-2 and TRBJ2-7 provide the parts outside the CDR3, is GAGVSQSPSNKVTEKGKDVELRCDPISGHTALYWYRQSLGQGLEFLIYFQGNSAPDKSGLPSDRFSAERTGGSVSTLTIQRTQQEDSAVYLCASSPTSGGYEQYFGPGTRLTVT.

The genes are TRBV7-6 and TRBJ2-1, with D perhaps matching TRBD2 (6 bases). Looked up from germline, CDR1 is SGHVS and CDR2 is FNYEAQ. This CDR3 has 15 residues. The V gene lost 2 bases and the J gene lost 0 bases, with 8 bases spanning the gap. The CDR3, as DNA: TGTGCCAGCAGCTTAATCGGGAGCTCCTACAATGAGCAGTTCTTC. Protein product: CASSLIGSSYNEQFF. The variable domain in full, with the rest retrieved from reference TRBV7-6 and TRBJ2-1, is GAGVSQSPRYKVTKRGQDVALRCDPISGHVSLYWYRQALGQGPEFLTYFNYEAQQDKSGLPNDRFSAERPEGSISTLTIQRTEQRDSAMYRCASSLIGSSYNEQFFGPGTRLTVL.

CDR3 residues: CASSLYPGQYEQYF. Here the CDR3 DNA reads TGTGCCAGCAGTTTATACCCCGGACAGTACGAGCAGTACTTC. The V and J genes are TRBV27 and TRBJ2-7; possibly TRBD1 for D (6 bases). Germline-derived CDR1 and CDR2 are MNHEY and SMNVEV (reference sequence). The CDR3 has 14 amino acids. Trimming shortened V by 1 base and J by 4 bases, and 11 bases separated the two germline ends.

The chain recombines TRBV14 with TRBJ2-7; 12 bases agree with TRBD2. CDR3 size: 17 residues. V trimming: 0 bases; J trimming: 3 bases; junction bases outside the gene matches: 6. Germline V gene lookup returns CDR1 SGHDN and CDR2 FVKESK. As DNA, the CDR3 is TGTGCCAGCAGCCAAGAGAAGCTAGCGGGAGGGGACTACGAGCAGTACTTC. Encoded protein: CASSQEKLAGGDYEQYF.

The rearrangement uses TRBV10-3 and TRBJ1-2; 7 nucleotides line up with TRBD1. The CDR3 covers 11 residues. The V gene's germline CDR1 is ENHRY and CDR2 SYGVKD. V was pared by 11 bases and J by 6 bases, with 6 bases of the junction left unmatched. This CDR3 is CASEGANGYTF. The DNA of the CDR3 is TGTGCCTCCGAGGGGGCAAATGGCTACACCTTC.

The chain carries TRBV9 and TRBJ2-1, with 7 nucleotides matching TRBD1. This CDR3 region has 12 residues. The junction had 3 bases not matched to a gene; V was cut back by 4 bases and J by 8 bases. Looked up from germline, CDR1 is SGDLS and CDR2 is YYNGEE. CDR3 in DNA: TGTGCCAGCAGCTACCAGGGGGATGAGCAGTTCTTC. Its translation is CASSYQGDEQFF.

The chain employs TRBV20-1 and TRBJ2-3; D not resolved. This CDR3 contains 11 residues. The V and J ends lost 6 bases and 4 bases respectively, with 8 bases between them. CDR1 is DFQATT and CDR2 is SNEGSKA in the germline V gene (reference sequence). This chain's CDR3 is CSADLADTQYF. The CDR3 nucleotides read TGCAGTGCGGATCTAGCAGATACGCAGTATTTT.

Here the CDR3 reads CASSLGQSSGNTIYF. CDR3 DNA: TGCGCCAGCAGCCTCGGACAGAGCTCTGGAAACACCATATATTTT. The chain employs TRBV5-1 and TRBJ1-3; TRBD1 is a possible D gene (6 bases). Trimming left V 4 bases short and J 0 bases short, with 11 bases between. In germline, CDR1 is SGHRS, CDR2 YFSETQ. This CDR3 has 15 amino acids.

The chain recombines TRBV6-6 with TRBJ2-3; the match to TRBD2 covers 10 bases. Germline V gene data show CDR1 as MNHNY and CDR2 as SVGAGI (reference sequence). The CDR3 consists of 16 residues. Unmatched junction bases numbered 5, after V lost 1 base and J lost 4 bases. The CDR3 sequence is CASSYFPSGSADTQYF. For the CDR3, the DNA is TGTGCCAGCAGTTACTTTCCTAGCGGGAGCGCAGATACGCAGTATTTT.

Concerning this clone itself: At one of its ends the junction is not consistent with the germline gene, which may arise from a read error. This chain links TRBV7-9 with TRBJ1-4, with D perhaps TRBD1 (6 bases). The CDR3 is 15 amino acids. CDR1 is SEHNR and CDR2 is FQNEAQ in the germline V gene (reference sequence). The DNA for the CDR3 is TGTGCCAGCAGCCAGGACGGGACACCGACTGAAAAACTGCTTTTT. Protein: CASSQDGTPTEKLLF.

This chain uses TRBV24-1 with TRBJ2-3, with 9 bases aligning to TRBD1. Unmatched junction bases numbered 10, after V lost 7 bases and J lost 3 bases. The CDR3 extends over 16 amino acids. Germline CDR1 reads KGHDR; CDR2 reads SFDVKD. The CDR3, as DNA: TGTGCCACCAGCAGGACAGGGGCCCGACGGACAGATACGCAGTATTTT. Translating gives CATSRTGARRTDTQYF.